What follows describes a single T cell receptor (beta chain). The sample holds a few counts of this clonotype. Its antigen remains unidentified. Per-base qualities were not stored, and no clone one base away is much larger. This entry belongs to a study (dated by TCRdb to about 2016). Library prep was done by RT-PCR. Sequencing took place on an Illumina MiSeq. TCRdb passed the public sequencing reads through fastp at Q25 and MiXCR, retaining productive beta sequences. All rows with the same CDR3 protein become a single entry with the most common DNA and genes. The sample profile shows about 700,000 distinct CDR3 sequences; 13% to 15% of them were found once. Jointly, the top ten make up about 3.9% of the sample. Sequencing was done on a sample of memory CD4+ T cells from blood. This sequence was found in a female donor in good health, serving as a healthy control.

The sequenced DNA is TGTGCCAGCAGGAAACTAGACTCCTACGAGCAGTACTTC. Translated, it gives CASRKLDSYEQYF. Here the chain combines TRBV12-3 or TRBV12-4 and TRBJ2-7; TRBD2 is perhaps the D gene, given 5 matching bases. The germline ends are 9 bases apart after V is trimmed by 6 bases and J by 0 bases. The CDR3 measures 13 amino acids from cysteine to phenylalanine. The sequence is cut down to CDR3 DNA, 39 bases in frame from base 1.